Shown below are 32 T cell receptor beta chains from a single sample sequenced in a study of blood T cell repertoires in COVID-19. TCRdb keeps only in-frame clones here, not all; method: immunoSEQ multiplex PCR. The table shows roughly 160,000 clones, with 70% to 90% occurring only once. The specimen was peripheral blood. These receptors were obtained from a man older than 75 with COVID-19, enrolled during active disease.

The V call is TRBV18, the J call TRBJ1-3, with D perhaps TRBD1 (5 bases). CDR3 length equals 12 residues. V dropped 0 bases and J dropped 9 bases, with 6 bases sitting between them. Germline V gene data show CDR1 as KGHSH and CDR2 as LQKENI. Written as DNA, the CDR3 is TGTGCCAGCTCACCACCGGGGCCCACCATATATTTT. Protein: CASSPPGPTIYF.

Only one count was recorded for this clone. The chain couples TRBV7-6 to TRBJ2-3; TRBD1 aligns across 11 bases. Germline assignment: CDR1 SGHVS and CDR2 FNYEAQ. The CDR3 covers 15 residues. V shed 6 bases and J 2 bases; nucleotides not matched to a gene: 4. The CDR3 DNA reads TGTGCCAGCAGGGTGGGACAGGGGGTCACAGATACGCAGTATTTT. Its translation is CASRVGQGVTDTQYF.

The chain recombines TRBV7-2 with TRBJ1-5, with D uncertain. The CDR3 is 14 residues long. Between the trimmed V and J ends, which lost 1 base and 2 bases, there was a span of 6 bases. Germline V CDR1 and CDR2: SGHTA, FQGNSA. CDR3 region: CASSLEPGNQPQHF. As DNA, the CDR3 is TGTGCCAGCAGCTTAGAGCCCGGCAATCAGCCCCAGCATTTT.

This chain connects TRBV7-2 to TRBJ2-5; 9 bases map to TRBD1. The CDR3 sequence is 17 residues long. Trimming cost V 1 base and J 5 bases; bases outside gene matches: 11. The germline V gene has CDR1 SGHTA and CDR2 FQGNSA. Here the CDR3 reads CASSLGTGQGLGETQYF. CDR3 DNA: TGTGCCAGCAGCTTAGGAACCGGACAGGGGTTAGGGGAGACCCAGTACTTC. Full variable domain (missing parts from reference TRBV7-2 and TRBJ2-5): GAGVSQSPSNKVTEKGKDVELRCDPISGHTALYWYRQSLGQGLEFLIYFQGNSAPDKSGLPSDRFSAERTGGSVSTLTIQRTQQEDSAVYLCASSLGTGQGLGETQYFGPGTRLLVL.

The chain is built from TRBV20-1 and TRBJ2-1, with 8 bases that match TRBD2. Germline V gene sequence: CDR1 DFQATT, CDR2 SNEGSKA (reference sequence). CDR3 size: 15 residues. V lost 3 bases, J lost 4 bases, and 8 bases stayed unmatched. The CDR3 loop is CSASSYAGGYNEQFF. The CDR3 DNA sequence: TGCAGTGCTAGTTCCTATGCGGGGGGATACAATGAGCAGTTCTTC.

This clone appeared a single time. V and J are TRBV3-1 (or the pseudogene TRBV3-2) and TRBJ2-2; 9 bases agree with TRBD2. J was trimmed by 1 base and V by 4 bases; bases with no gene match: 4. CDR3 length: 16 residues. Germline loops: CDR1 LGHDT, CDR2 YNNKEL (reference sequence). CDR3 coding DNA: TGTGCCAGCAGCCTAGCGGGGGAAGTGAACACCGGGGAGCTGTTTTTT. Its translation is CASSLAGEVNTGELFF.

Only one count was recorded for this clone. This sequence joins TRBV5-1 and TRBJ2-7; TRBD1 matches at 8 bases. This CDR3 spans 16 amino acids. The J segment lost 6 bases and the V segment lost 1 base, leaving 12 bases of the junction unmatched. The germline V gene has CDR1 SGHRS and CDR2 YFSETQ. CDR3 nucleotide sequence: TGCGCCAGCAGCTTGCCACTCCCGCAGGGGGCCGGCGAGCAGTACTTC. This codes for CASSLPLPQGAGEQYF.

This clone was picked up a small number of times. The chain combines TRBV4-1 with TRBJ1-2; D remains ambiguous. The CDR3 contains 16 residues. V lost 1 base, J lost 9 bases, and 21 bases lay in between. CDR1 is MGHRA, CDR2 YSYEKL, per germline. In nucleotides, the CDR3 is TGCGCCAGCAGCCAAGTATTGGGGTTTACCTCGGGGAGCTACACCTTC. Protein product: CASSQVLGFTSGSYTF.

The genes are TRBV9 and TRBJ1-3, with D uncertain. V shed 4 bases and J shed 0 bases, with 8 bases lying between them. Germline V CDR1 and CDR2: SGDLS, YYNGEE. The CDR3 spans 14 residues. This CDR3 is CASSPQSSGNTIYF. The CDR3 coding sequence is TGTGCCAGCAGCCCACAGAGCTCTGGAAACACCATATATTTT.

The chain joins TRBV5-1 to TRBJ2-1; 9 nucleotides line up with TRBD2. V lost 8 bases and J lost 4; bases outside the gene matches: 13. Germline CDR1 is SGHRS and CDR2 is YFSETQ. This CDR3 contains 16 residues. The CDR3 region has the DNA TGCGCCAGTAGAGCCAATAGCGGGGGAGTTTACAATGAGCAGTTCTTC. Residues: CASRANSGGVYNEQFF.

The chain combines TRBV7-9 with TRBJ2-7; TRBD2 agrees at 7 bases. J was trimmed by 7 bases and V by 3 bases; bases with no gene match: 6. Per germline, CDR1 SEHNR and CDR2 FQNEAQ (reference sequence). The CDR3 length is 13 residues. The CDR3 DNA is TGTGCCAGCAGCTTCCTAGCGGATACAGAGCAGTACTTC. Translated, it gives CASSFLADTEQYF.

This chain links TRBV4-2 with TRBJ2-1; 10 bases are a match to TRBD1. Looked up from germline, CDR1 is LGHNA and CDR2 is YNFKEQ. The CDR3 runs to 15 residues. The V and J ends lost 2 bases and 3 bases, in that order; junction bases with no gene match: 1. This CDR3 is CASSQRTGGYNEQFF. The CDR3 coding sequence is TGTGCCAGCAGCCAAAGGACAGGGGGCTACAATGAGCAGTTCTTC.

This clone is a singleton in its sample. The chain carries TRBV13 and TRBJ2-2, with D tentatively TRBD1 (6 bases). V lost 3 bases and J lost 4, with 9 bases in between. CDR3 length: 14 residues. Germline V lookup: CDR1 PRHDT, CDR2 FYEKMQ (reference sequence). CDR3 DNA: TGTGCCAGCAGCTTGGGGGCTAGCACCGGGGAGCTGTTTTTT. It encodes CASSLGASTGELFF.

This clone was detected many times. The chain couples TRBV5-1 to TRBJ1-1; D remains ambiguous. Trimming pared 0 bases from V and 0 bases from J, leaving 6 bases between. The CDR3 length is 14 residues. The germline CDR1 and CDR2 sequences are SGHRS and YFSETQ. DNA of the CDR3: TGCGCCAGCAGCTTGGGTAGCTTGAACACTGAAGCTTTCTTT. Encoded protein: CASSLGSLNTEAFF.

The CDR3 DNA is TGTGCCAGCAGCAGGGACAGGCGGGGGGGCTACACCTTC. Protein product: CASSRDRRGGYTF. The V call is TRBV28, the J call TRBJ1-2, with 8 bases matching TRBD1. The V and J ends lost 6 bases and 8 bases, in that order; junction bases with no gene match: 8. Germline CDR1 is MDHEN and CDR2 is SYDVKM. There are 13 residues in the CDR3.

The V call is TRBV20-1, the J call TRBJ2-1; 7 positions agree with TRBD2. The V and J ends lost 3 bases and 4 bases, in that order; junction bases with no gene match: 9. Germline values: CDR1 DFQATT, CDR2 SNEGSKA (reference sequence). CDR3 length: 15 amino acids. CDR3 residues: CSASDIAGPYNEQFF. In DNA, the CDR3 is TGCAGTGCTAGTGATATAGCGGGCCCTTACAATGAGCAGTTCTTC.

V and J are TRBV11-2 and TRBJ1-6; D is ambiguous. Trimming stripped 5 bases from V and 0 bases from J, with 8 bases between. Per the germline V gene, CDR1 is SGHAT and CDR2 is FQNNGV. This CDR3 comprises 15 residues. The CDR3 region is CASSIVGSYNSPLHF. The CDR3 nucleotides read TGTGCCAGCAGCATAGTCGGCTCCTATAATTCACCCCTCCACTTT.

The sample holds one count of this clone. The chain recombines TRBV7-3 with TRBJ2-3, with D perhaps TRBD2 (5 bases). Germline lookup yields CDR1 SGHTA and CDR2 FQGTGA. The CDR3 length is 14 residues. Deletions cut 1 base from V and 1 base from J, with 6 bases between. CDR3 amino acids: CASSLISGTDTQYF. In DNA form, the CDR3 reads TGTGCCAGCAGCTTAATTAGCGGCACAGATACGCAGTATTTT.

This clone has just one count. V gene TRBV15 combines with J gene TRBJ1-5; D might be TRBD1 (5 bases). V gave up 8 bases and J gave up 3 bases, with 11 bases separating them. The germline CDR1 and CDR2 sequences are LNHNV and YYDKDF (reference sequence). CDR3 length: 13 amino acids. The DNA for the CDR3 is TGTGCCACCTCGCGGGGCGTCAATCAGCCCCAGCATTTT. Translating it yields CATSRGVNQPQHF.

The chain couples TRBV5-1 to TRBJ1-4; possibly TRBD1 for D (5 bases). The CDR3 is 15 residues long. The ends were cut back, 0 bases at V and 5 bases at J, with 11 bases in the middle. Looked up from germline, CDR1 is SGHRS and CDR2 is YFSETQ. CDR3 nucleotide sequence: TGCGCCAGCAGCTTGGTTGCGGGGGAAAATGAAAAACTGTTTTTT. Protein: CASSLVAGENEKLFF.

The J gene is TRBJ2-7, the V gene TRBV7-2; D is perhaps TRBD2 (6 bases). CDR1 and CDR2 from the germline V gene are SGHTA and FQGNSA. Trimming cost V 5 bases and J 9 bases, with 20 bases left between them. CDR3 length: 14 amino acids. CDR3 sequence reads: CASSPTATSFRQYF. DNA for the CDR3: TGTGCCAGCAGCCCCACTGCGACTAGTTTTAGGCAGTACTTC.

The table lists this clone with a few counts. This sequence joins TRBV6-5 and TRBJ1-1, with D unresolved. The CDR3 spans 13 residues. From germline, CDR1 is MNHEY and CDR2 SVGAGI. V was shortened by 6 bases and J by 7 bases, with 15 bases between the two germline ends. CDR3 sequence reads: CASSTPVGYEAFF. CDR3 nucleotide sequence: TGTGCCAGCAGCACACCGGTGGGCTATGAAGCTTTCTTT.

The gene calls are TRBV6-5 and TRBJ1-1; TRBD1 is a possible D gene (6 bases). The ends were cut back, 6 bases at V and 6 bases at J, with 17 bases in the middle. CDR3 size: 14 residues. Germline CDR1 and CDR2: MNHEY and SVGAGI. The CDR3 spells CASRDVGRGPEAFF. CDR3 nucleotides: TGTGCCAGCAGGGACGTCGGCAGGGGACCTGAAGCTTTCTTT.

This clone has a handful of counts. The chain carries TRBV15 and TRBJ1-5; D ambiguous. Germline loops: CDR1 LNHNV, CDR2 YYDKDF (reference sequence). Trimming stripped 4 bases from V and 4 bases from J, with 17 bases between. The CDR3 loop spans 16 amino acids. DNA for the CDR3: TGTGCCACCAGCAAGGACGTGGCCGGGAGAAATCAGCCCCAGCATTTT. It codes for CATSKDVAGRNQPQHF.

The V and J genes are TRBV28 and TRBJ1-3; unclear D gene. The length of the CDR3 is 16 residues. Germline V lookup: CDR1 MDHEN, CDR2 SYDVKM. V shed 6 bases and J shed 0 bases, with 15 bases lying between them. The CDR3 DNA follows: TGTGCCAGCAGAGATTGGACGGGGATCTCTGGAAACACCATATATTTT. Its protein is CASRDWTGISGNTIYF.

The chain is built from TRBV5-1 and TRBJ1-6; 7 positions match TRBD1. The J segment lost 10 bases and the V segment lost 4 bases, leaving 8 bases of the junction unmatched. The CDR3 sequence is 14 residues long. The germline V gene encodes CDR1 SGHRS and CDR2 YFSETQ. Here the CDR3 reads CASSLGTVHSPLHF. CDR3 DNA sequence: TGCGCCAGCAGCCTGGGGACAGTTCACTCACCCCTCCACTTT.

The rearrangement joins TRBV11-2 to TRBJ1-1; D is unresolved. CDR3 length equals 15 residues. The V gene's germline CDR1 is SGHAT and CDR2 FQNNGV. The V gene lost 5 bases and the J gene lost 4 bases, with 17 bases spanning the gap. This CDR3 reads CASSLPTPPSTEAFF. CDR3 nucleotides: TGTGCCAGCAGCCTCCCGACTCCCCCGAGCACTGAAGCTTTCTTT.

The rearrangement uses TRBV5-6 and TRBJ2-7, with D tentatively TRBD1 (5 bases). There are 15 residues in the CDR3. Looked up from germline, CDR1 is SGHDT and CDR2 is YYEEEE. V dropped 1 base and J dropped 0 bases, with 11 bases sitting between them. Written as DNA, the CDR3 is TGTGCCAGCAGCTTGTGGGGCGGAAGCTCCTACGAGCAGTACTTC. Its protein product is CASSLWGGSSYEQYF.

This chain links TRBV2 with TRBJ1-3; perhaps TRBD1 as D (5 bases). Germline V lookup: CDR1 SNHLY, CDR2 FYNNEI. With 7 bases removed from V and 0 bases from J, the gap between germline ends came to 7 bases. The CDR3 length is 13 residues. The CDR3 loop is CASTGGSGNTIYF. Here the CDR3 DNA reads TGTGCCAGCACGGGGGGCTCTGGAAACACCATATATTTT.

J is TRBJ2-1 and V is TRBV4-3; D gene uncertain. The CDR3 length is 13 residues. The V gene lost 0 bases and the J gene lost 9 bases, with 9 bases spanning the gap. Germline CDR1 reads LGHNA; CDR2 reads YSLEER. The chain's CDR3 is CASSQESRSEQFF. The DNA for the CDR3 is TGCGCCAGCAGCCAAGAATCCCGTAGTGAGCAGTTCTTC.

The CDR3 nucleotides are TGTGCCACACAGGGGTATAGCACAGATACGCAGTATTTT. Translated, it gives CATQGYSTDTQYF. The chain combines TRBV10-3 with TRBJ2-3; 7 bases fit TRBD1. The CDR3 is made up of 13 amino acids. Germline V gene lookup returns CDR1 ENHRY and CDR2 SYGVKD. After removal of 10 bases from V and 0 bases from J, the junction contained 4 bases not matched to a gene.

V is TRBV29-1 and J is TRBJ2-1, with 8 bases that match TRBD2. The V and J ends lost 3 bases and 4 bases, in that order; junction bases with no gene match: 14. This CDR3 has 17 amino acids. Looked up from germline, CDR1 is SQVTM and CDR2 is ANQGSEA. The CDR3 DNA reads as TGCAGCGTTGACAGCGGGGGATCTGTTTTCGAATACAATGAGCAGTTCTTC. It translates to CSVDSGGSVFEYNEQFF.